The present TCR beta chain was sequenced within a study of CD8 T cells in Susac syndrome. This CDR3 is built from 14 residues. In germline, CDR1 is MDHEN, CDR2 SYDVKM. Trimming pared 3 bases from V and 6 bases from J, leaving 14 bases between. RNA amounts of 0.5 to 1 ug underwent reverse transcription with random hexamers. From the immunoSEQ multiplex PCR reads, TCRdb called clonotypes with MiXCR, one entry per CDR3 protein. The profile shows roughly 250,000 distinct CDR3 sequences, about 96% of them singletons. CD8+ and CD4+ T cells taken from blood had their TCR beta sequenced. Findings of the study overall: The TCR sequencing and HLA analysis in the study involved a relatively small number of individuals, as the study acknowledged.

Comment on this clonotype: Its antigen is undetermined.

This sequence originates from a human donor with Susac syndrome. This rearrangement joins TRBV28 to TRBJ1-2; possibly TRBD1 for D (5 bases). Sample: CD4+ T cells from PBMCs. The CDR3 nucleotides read TGTGCCAGCAGTTTGCCGGCGGGGCGGAATGGCTACACCTTC. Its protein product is CASSLPAGRNGYTF.